The clone carrying this T cell receptor beta chain occurred a few times. From the RT-PCR reads, TCRdb called clonotypes with MiXCR, one entry per CDR3 protein. The top ten hold roughly 12% of the sample, which has 710,000 or so distinct CDR3 sequences, approximately 14% seen once. Germline-derived CDR1 and CDR2 are KGHDR and SFDVKD. The V end lost 1 base, the J end lost 7 bases, and 13 bases lay between the germline ends. This CDR3 contains 15 residues. This entry is derived from a study of response to subunit inactivated influenza vaccine. This TCR was recovered from a man over 45 who received an inactivated influenza vaccine. Material: PBMCs from blood, obtained approximately 13 days after vaccination. The chain has TRBV24-1 and TRBJ2-1; a possible D gene is TRBD1 (6 bases). The CDR3: CATSDFALTGNEQFF. The CDR3 DNA sequence: TGTGCCACCAGTGATTTCGCCCTAACAGGGAATGAGCAGTTCTTC.